This T cell receptor (beta chain) was captured by sequencing in a study of response to subunit inactivated influenza vaccine. TCRdb independently ran MiXCR on the RT-PCR reads; one entry per CDR3 protein. The sample contains fewer than 800,000 distinct CDR3 sequences, about a sixth of which appear only once. Study-wide results and caveats: Authors suggested seasonal influenza vaccinations each recruit few new T cells.

This clonotype occurred a few times. Its antigen is undetermined. The CDR3 is 15 amino acids. The germline gives CDR1 SEHNR, CDR2 FQNEAQ (reference sequence). Trimming removed 1 base from V and 2 bases from J, with 11 bases in between. The TCR originated in a man aged 50-59 years who received an inactivated influenza vaccine. V is TRBV7-9 and J is TRBJ2-5; D perhaps matches TRBD1 (6 bases). The sample consisted of PBMCs from blood, taken 12 days after vaccination. In DNA, the CDR3 is TGTGCCAGCAGCTTAGTTGGGGGCCGGCAAGAGACCCAGTACTTC. Its translation is CASSLVGGRQETQYF.